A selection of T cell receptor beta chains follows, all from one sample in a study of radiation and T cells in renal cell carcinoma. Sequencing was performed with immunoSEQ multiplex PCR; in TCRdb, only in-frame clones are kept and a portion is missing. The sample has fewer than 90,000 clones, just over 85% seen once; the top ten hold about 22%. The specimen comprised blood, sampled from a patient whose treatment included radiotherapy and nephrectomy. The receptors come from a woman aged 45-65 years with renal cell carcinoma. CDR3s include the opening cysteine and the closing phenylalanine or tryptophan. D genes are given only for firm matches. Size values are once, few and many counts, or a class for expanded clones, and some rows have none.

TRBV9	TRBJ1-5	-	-	CASGPGGLGNQPQHF	TGTGCCAGCGGTCCGGGGGGGCTCGGTAATCAGCCCCAGCATTTT
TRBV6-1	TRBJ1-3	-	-	CASSEAEGYSGNTIYF	TGTGCCAGCAGTGAAGCCGAGGGCTACTCTGGAAACACCATATATTTT
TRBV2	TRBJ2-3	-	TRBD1	CASSPGQLTDTQYF	TGTGCCAGCAGTCCGGGACAGCTCACAGATACGCAGTATTTT
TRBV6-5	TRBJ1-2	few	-	CASSYSVSGEGGGYTF	TGTGCCAGCAGTTACTCGGTGTCGGGAGAAGGGGGTGGCTACACCTTC
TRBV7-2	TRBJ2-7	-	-	CASSLAEAWREQYF	TGTGCCAGCAGCTTAGCCGAGGCCTGGCGCGAGCAGTACTTC
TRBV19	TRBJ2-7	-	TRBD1	CASSILQGDEQYF	TGTGCCAGTAGTATCCTACAGGGGGACGAGCAGTACTTC
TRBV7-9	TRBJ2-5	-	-	CASSRRDQETQYF	TGTGCCAGCAGCCGGCGGGATCAGGAGACCCAGTACTTC
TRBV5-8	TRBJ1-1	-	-	CASSLFGLQNTEAFF	TGTGCCAGCAGCTTGTTCGGACTTCAGAACACTGAAGCTTTCTTT
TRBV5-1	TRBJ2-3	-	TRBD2	CASSSLAGAGDTQYF	TGCGCCAGCAGCTCATTAGCGGGGGCGGGAGATACGCAGTATTTT
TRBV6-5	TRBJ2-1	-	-	CASRAPGSPYNEQFF	TGTGCCAGCAGGGCCCCCGGGAGTCCCTACAATGAGCAGTTCTTC
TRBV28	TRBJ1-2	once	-	CASTTEAGIYDTF	TGTGCCAGCACCACCGAGGCGGGGATCTATGACACCTTC
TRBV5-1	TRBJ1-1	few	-	CASSLGSGENTEAFF	TGCGCCAGCAGCTTGGGATCTGGGGAAAACACTGAAGCTTTCTTT
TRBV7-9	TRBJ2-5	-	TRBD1	CASSSGQGGETQHF	TGTGCCAGCAGCTCGGGACAGGGAGGAGAGACCCAGCACTTC
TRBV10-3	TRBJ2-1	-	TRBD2	CAISDGLAGGRNEQFF	TGTGCCATCAGTGATGGACTAGCGGGGGGGAGGAATGAGCAGTTCTTC
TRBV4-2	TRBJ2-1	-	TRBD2	CASSQVAGDSYNEQFF	TGTGCCAGCAGCCAAGTGGCGGGAGACTCCTACAATGAGCAGTTCTTC
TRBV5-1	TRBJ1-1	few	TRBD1	CASSLSNPGQGGEAFF	TGCGCCAGCAGCCTATCGAATCCGGGACAGGGTGGAGAAGCTTTCTTT
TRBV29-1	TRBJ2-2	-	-	CSVQIHNTGELFF	TGCAGCGTTCAGATACACAACACCGGGGAGCTGTTTTTT
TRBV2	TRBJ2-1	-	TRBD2	CASSEREWYNEQFF	TGTGCCAGCAGTGAGCGGGAGTGGTACAATGAGCAGTTCTTC
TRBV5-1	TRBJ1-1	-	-	CASSLGGGLMNTEAFF	TGCGCCAGCAGCTTGGGTGGGGGCCTGATGAACACTGAAGCTTTCTTT
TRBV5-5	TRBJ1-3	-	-	CASSLEVGDSGNTIYF	TGTGCCAGCAGCTTGGAGGTCGGGGACTCTGGAAACACCATATATTTT
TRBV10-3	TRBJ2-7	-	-	CAISDGSSYEQYF	TGTGCCATCAGTGACGGGAGCTCCTACGAGCAGTACTTC
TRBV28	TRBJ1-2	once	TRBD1	CASSSPWTGGHYGYTF	TGTGCCAGCAGTTCCCCCTGGACAGGAGGCCACTATGGCTACACCTTC
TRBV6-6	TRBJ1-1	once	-	CASSKDGGMGNTEAFF	TGTGCCAGCAGCAAAGACGGAGGCATGGGGAACACTGAAGCTTTCTTT
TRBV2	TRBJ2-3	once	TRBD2	CASSELAGGDTQYF	TGTGCCAGCAGTGAACTAGCGGGAGGTGATACGCAGTATTTT
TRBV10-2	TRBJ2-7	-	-	CASSEVRTNYEQYF	TGCGCCAGCAGTGAGGTGAGGACTAACTACGAGCAGTACTTC
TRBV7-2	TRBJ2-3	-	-	CASSLEPGGHTDTQYF	TGTGCCAGCAGCTTAGAGCCCGGGGGTCACACAGATACGCAGTATTTT
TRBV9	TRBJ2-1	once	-	CASSVLGGPPDSYNEQFF	TGTGCCAGCAGCGTACTCGGGGGCCCCCCTGACTCCTACAATGAGCAGTTCTTC
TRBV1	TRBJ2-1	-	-	CTSSQDGAGGPTEQFF	TGCACCAGCAGCCAAGACGGAGCGGGAGGGCCTACTGAGCAGTTCTTC
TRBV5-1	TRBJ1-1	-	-	CASSKNSGTGGNTEAFF	TGCGCCAGCAGCAAGAATAGCGGAACCGGGGGGAACACTGAAGCTTTCTTT
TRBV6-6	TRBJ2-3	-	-	CASNNFPHTDTQYF	TGTGCCAGCAACAACTTCCCCCACACAGATACGCAGTATTTT
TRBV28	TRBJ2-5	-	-	CASSSSPLQYF	TGTGCCAGCAGTTCCTCCCCCTTACAGTACTTC
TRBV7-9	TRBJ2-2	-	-	CASSALKATGELFF	TGTGCCAGCAGCGCATTAAAAGCAACCGGGGAGCTGTTTTTT
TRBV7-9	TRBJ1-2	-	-	CASNEIRAQGCCTF	TGTGCCAGCAACGAAATAAGGGCCCAGGGGTGTTGCACCTTC
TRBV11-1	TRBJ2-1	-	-	CASSLTGLYTYNEQFF	TGTGCCAGCAGCCTCACAGGTTTATATACCTACAATGAGCAGTTCTTC
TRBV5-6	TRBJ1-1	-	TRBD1	CASGTGPNTEAFF	TGTGCCAGTGGGACAGGGCCCAACACTGAAGCTTTCTTT
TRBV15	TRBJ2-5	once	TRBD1	CATRRGGGGETQYF	TGTGCCACCAGGCGAGGGGGCGGCGGAGAGACCCAGTACTTC
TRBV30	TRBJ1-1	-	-	CAWSVNGFEAFF	TGTGCCTGGAGTGTGAACGGGTTTGAAGCTTTCTTT
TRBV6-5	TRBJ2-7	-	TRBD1	CASTTGGKYEQYF	TGTGCCAGCACCACAGGGGGAAAGTACGAGCAGTACTTC
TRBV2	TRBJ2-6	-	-	CASSEIGVRAGANVLTF	TGTGCCAGCAGTGAAATTGGGGTGAGGGCCGGGGCCAACGTCCTGACTTTC
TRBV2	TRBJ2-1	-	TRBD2	CASRQLAGGPEEQFF	TGTGCCAGCAGGCAATTAGCGGGGGGGCCGGAGGAGCAGTTCTTC
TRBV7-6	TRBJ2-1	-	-	CASSLVGGIGRGNEQFF	TGTGCCAGCAGCTTAGTAGGCGGGATCGGTAGGGGCAATGAGCAGTTCTTC
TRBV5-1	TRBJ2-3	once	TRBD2	CASSLRWTSGSTDTQYF	TGCGCCAGCAGCTTGCGGTGGACTAGCGGGTCCACAGATACGCAGTATTTT
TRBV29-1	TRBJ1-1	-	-	CSVLGGARAFF	TGCAGCGTGCTGGGAGGGGCCCGCGCTTTCTTT
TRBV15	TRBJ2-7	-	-	CATSRLGVYEQYF	TGTGCCACCAGCAGACTGGGAGTCTACGAGCAGTACTTC
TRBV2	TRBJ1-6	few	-	CASSEAGVDNSPLHF	TGTGCCAGCAGTGAGGCAGGGGTCGATAATTCACCCCTCCACTTT
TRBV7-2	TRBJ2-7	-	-	CASSLRGPQNEQYF	TGTGCCAGCAGCTTACGAGGGCCCCAAAACGAGCAGTACTTC
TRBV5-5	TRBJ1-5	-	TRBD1	CASSLEQGGRNQPQHF	TGTGCCAGCAGCCTCGAACAGGGGGGTCGCAATCAGCCCCAGCATTTT
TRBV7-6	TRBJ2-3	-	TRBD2	CASSSGGNADTQYF	TGTGCCAGCAGCTCCGGGGGGAACGCAGATACGCAGTATTTT
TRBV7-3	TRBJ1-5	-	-	CASSFVGQPQHF	TGTGCCAGCAGCTTTGTTGGGCAGCCCCAGCATTTT
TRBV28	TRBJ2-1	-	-	CASTYSNEQFF	TGTGCCAGCACATACTCCAATGAGCAGTTCTTC
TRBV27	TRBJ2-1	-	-	CASSLSNLGAEQFF	TGTGCCAGCAGTTTAAGCAATTTGGGGGCTGAGCAGTTCTTC
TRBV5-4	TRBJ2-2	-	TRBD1	CASSLGQGVNTGELFF	TGTGCCAGCAGCCTGGGACAGGGGGTGAACACCGGGGAGCTGTTTTTT
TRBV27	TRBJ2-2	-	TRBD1	CASSPDRGNTGELFF	TGTGCCAGCAGTCCTGACAGGGGGAACACCGGGGAGCTGTTTTTT
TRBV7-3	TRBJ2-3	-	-	CASSSNLGGTQYF	TGTGCCAGCAGCTCAAACCTCGGGGGAACGCAGTATTTT